This T cell receptor (beta chain) was captured in a study of T and B cells in COVID-19 patients. V lost 10 bases and J lost 7, with 31 bases in between. The CDR3 covers 17 residues. Germline CDR1 and CDR2: ENHRY and SYGVKD. TRB was amplified from roughly 250-500 ng of blood genomic DNA. TRB rearrangements were amplified by multiplex PCR with BIOMED2 TRB-A/B primers. Using its own MiXCR run on the multiplex PCR reads, TCRdb lists one record per CDR3 protein. The profile shows around 21,000 distinct CDR3 sequences, approximately 30% of them singletons. This TCR was sampled from a human donor who had recovered from COVID-19. The specimen was blood. The chain uses TRBV10-3 and TRBJ2-5; D is possibly TRBD2 (7 bases). CDR3 sequence (DNA): TGTGCCACCCGGGAAGGGGGGGGACCCCCCCCTGGTGGGACCCAGTACTTC. Its translation: CATREGGGPPPGGTQYF.